This TCR beta chain was identified in a study of cytomegalovirus exposure and HLA in healthy donors. Study-wide findings and caveats: With later analysis, a missense DCLRE1C variant became linked to TCR beta V- and J-gene trimming. The presence/absence work took it that sequencing depth was about the same across donors. Reports state that TCR beta sequences accurately predicted most subjects' HLA-A and HLA-B alleles.

On this clone itself: The antigen remains unidentified. The same CDR3 is also encoded by other DNA sequences in this sample.

The CDR3 contains 16 residues. Germline CDR1 MNHEY, CDR2 SMNVEV (reference sequence). Unmatched junction bases numbered 11, after V lost 7 bases and J lost 1 base. The primer mix had 60 Vbeta and 13 Jbeta primers. Repertoires were generated with immunoSEQ multiplex PCR, while TCRdb's copy carries only in-frame clones and drops some. In total, the table holds about 190,000 clones. The J gene is TRBJ1-1, the V gene TRBV27; 8 nucleotides agree with TRBD1. The sample comprised PBMCs. This clonotype was obtained from a man aged 25 to 40 in good health and CMV-seronegative. The CDR3 loop is CASTPGRGRGNTEAFF. As DNA, the CDR3 is TGTGCCAGCACACCAGGCAGGGGGCGAGGGAACACTGAAGCTTTCTTT.